These 26 T cell receptor beta chains share one sample of origin, sequenced in a study of T cells in Graves' hyperthyroidism and ophthalmopathy. RNA transcripts served as the template for amplifying TCR beta CDR3 regions. When the TCR CDR3 underwent first-round RT-PCR, the HTBI primer set was used. Using its own MiXCR run on the multiplex PCR reads, TCRdb lists one record per CDR3 protein. The data hold approximately 640,000 distinct CDR3 sequences, with approximately 42% observed a single time. Material: peripheral blood or thyroid tissue (not recorded which). These receptors were collected from an adult man with Graves' disease, either hyperthyroidism or ophthalmopathy (not recorded which).

This clonotype was recorded many times. V and J are TRBV5-1 and TRBJ1-4; D not certain. Trimming pared 1 base from V and 4 bases from J, leaving 5 bases between. Germline V gene lookup returns CDR1 SGHRS and CDR2 YFSETQ. This CDR3 spans 13 amino acids. The CDR3 protein is CASSLLSNEKLFF. The CDR3 bases are TGCGCCAGCAGCTTGTTAAGTAATGAAAAACTGTTTTTT.

This chain joins TRBV7-2 and TRBJ1-2; 8 positions match TRBD1. This CDR3 region has 13 residues. With V trimmed by 4 bases and J by 7 bases, 5 bases remained unmatched. Germline V gene data show CDR1 as SGHTA and CDR2 as FQGNSA. The CDR3 loop is CASSSRTGRGYTF. The CDR3 region has the DNA TGTGCCAGCAGCTCAAGGACAGGGCGTGGCTACACCTTC.

This chain uses TRBV20-1 with TRBJ1-6; 9 nucleotides agree with TRBD1. Germline trimming cut 5 bases from V and 10 bases from J; bases unmatched to any gene: 6. CDR1 and CDR2 from the germline V gene are DFQATT and SNEGSKA (reference sequence). CDR3 length: 13 residues. The chain's CDR3 is CSAQDRGLSPLHF. The CDR3 DNA sequence: TGCAGTGCTCAGGACAGGGGATTATCACCCCTCCACTTT.

This clonotype turned up a few times. The chain couples TRBV10-3 to TRBJ2-7; TRBD1 matches 10 bases. V lost 6 bases and J lost 3; bases outside the gene matches: 2. Germline V gene sequence: CDR1 ENHRY, CDR2 SYGVKD. This CDR3 is 13 amino acids long. The CDR3 protein is CAIRDRGDYEQYF. The CDR3 DNA reads TGTGCCATCAGGGACAGGGGGGACTACGAGCAGTACTTC.

The chain is built from TRBV25-1 and TRBJ1-6; TRBD1 agrees at 8 bases. Germline V gene data show CDR1 as MGHDK and CDR2 as SYGVNS. The J segment lost 10 bases and the V segment lost 6 bases, leaving 11 bases of the junction unmatched. The length of the CDR3 is 15 residues. Here the CDR3 reads CASSPPGQATSPLHF. For the CDR3, the DNA is TGTGCCAGCAGCCCACCGGGACAGGCGACGTCACCCCTCCACTTT.

The V call is TRBV5-1, the J call TRBJ1-1; 8 positions match TRBD1. From germline, CDR1 is SGHRS and CDR2 YFSETQ. The CDR3 consists of 14 residues. V lost 3 bases and J lost 11; bases outside the gene matches: 12. In DNA form, the CDR3 reads TGCGCCAGCAGCTCAAATACCGGACAGGGTTACGCTTTCTTT. Encoded protein: CASSSNTGQGYAFF.

This clonotype appeared many times. V usage is TRBV10-3 and J usage is TRBJ2-5; D assignment may be TRBD1 or TRBD2 (5 bases each). The germline CDR1 and CDR2 sequences are ENHRY and SYGVKD. CDR3 size: 15 residues. V gave up 3 bases and J gave up 2 bases, with 13 bases separating them. In nucleotides, the CDR3 is TGTGCCATCAGTGATGGGACCTCGTTACAAGAGACCCAGTACTTC. Amino acids: CAISDGTSLQETQYF.

This clonotype was recorded at least ten times. The chain uses TRBV2 and TRBJ1-3; D is ambiguous. This CDR3 is 16 amino acids long. CDR1 and CDR2 (germline): SNHLY, FYNNEI. Trimming took 4 bases from V and 0 from J, leaving 13 bases between them. CDR3 coding DNA: TGTGCCAGCAGTGTGATGACGCCCGACTCTGGAAACACCATATATTTT. It codes for CASSVMTPDSGNTIYF.

The sample holds many counts of this clonotype. The rearrangement joins TRBV2 to TRBJ1-2; D not certain. The CDR3 covers 11 residues. V gave up 10 bases and J gave up 9 bases, with 15 bases separating them. From germline, CDR1 is SNHLY and CDR2 FYNNEI. CDR3: CATKGRTRYTF. CDR3 DNA: TGTGCCACCAAGGGCCGGACGCGCTACACCTTC.

Ten or more counts support this clonotype. The rearrangement joins TRBV29-1 to TRBJ1-1; the D is unclear. CDR3 length equals 11 residues. V gave up 3 bases and J gave up 2 bases, with 4 bases separating them. CDR1 and CDR2 from the germline V gene are SQVTM and ANQGSEA. The CDR3 DNA sequence: TGCAGCGTTGACGGAAACACTGAAGCTTTCTTT. It is translated as CSVDGNTEAFF.

The chain employs TRBV2 and TRBJ1-2; D unresolved. V was shortened by 3 bases and J by 6 bases, with 11 bases between the two germline ends. This CDR3 has 13 residues. Germline V gene sequence: CDR1 SNHLY, CDR2 FYNNEI. The CDR3 loop reads CASSDTFFHGYTF. CDR3 bases: TGTGCCAGCAGTGACACGTTTTTCCATGGCTACACCTTC.

The chain combines TRBV5-4 with TRBJ2-1; TRBD1 aligns across 10 bases. Germline V lookup: CDR1 SGHNT, CDR2 YYREEE (reference sequence). Trimming took 8 bases from V and 4 from J; bases not matched to a gene: 12. This CDR3 is 16 amino acids long. DNA of the CDR3: TGTGCCAGTAGTATATTCGGGACAGGGGCTTACAATGAGCAGTTCTTC. Translating gives CASSIFGTGAYNEQFF.

This clonotype appeared many times. CDR3 sequence (DNA): TGTGCCAGCAGTGGTGTCCAGAACACTGAAGCTTTCTTT. It specifies CASSGVQNTEAFF. J is TRBJ1-1 and V is TRBV2; no reliable D call. The CDR3 is 13 residues long. The V and J ends lost 4 bases and 1 base respectively, with 7 bases between them. Germline-derived CDR1 and CDR2 are SNHLY and FYNNEI.

This clonotype was seen a few times. This chain joins TRBV7-8 and TRBJ1-5; D is possibly TRBD1 (6 bases). Germline-derived CDR1 and CDR2 are SGHVS and FQNEAQ. This CDR3 region has 18 residues. Trimming removed 2 bases from V and 4 bases from J, with 21 bases in between. CDR3 amino acids: CASSLNGQGIIANQPQHF. CDR3 nucleotides: TGTGCCAGCAGCTTAAACGGGCAGGGGATAATAGCAAATCAGCCCCAGCATTTT.

The J gene is TRBJ1-4, the V gene TRBV24-1; weak D call: TRBD1 (5 bases). V was shortened by 3 bases and J by 5 bases, with 9 bases between the two germline ends. The V gene's germline CDR1 is KGHDR and CDR2 SFDVKD. The CDR3 has 14 residues. This CDR3 reads CATSDGGPNEKLFF. CDR3 coding DNA: TGTGCCACCAGTGATGGGGGACCGAATGAAAAACTGTTTTTT.

This clonotype was counted at least ten times. This rearrangement joins TRBV7-9 to TRBJ1-2; D is unclear. Germline V gene lookup returns CDR1 SEHNR and CDR2 FQNEAQ (reference sequence). The V and J ends lost 5 bases and 8 bases respectively, with 15 bases between them. This CDR3 spans 13 amino acids. This chain's CDR3 is CASSDRGTLGYTF. CDR3 nucleotide sequence: TGTGCCAGCAGCGACCGGGGTACTCTGGGCTACACCTTC.

This clonotype was counted a few times. Possible read error: a much larger clone is one base away. The chain links TRBV7-9 to TRBJ1-2; no reliable D call. The V gene's germline CDR1 is SEHNR and CDR2 FQNEAQ (reference sequence). The CDR3 has 12 amino acids. Trimming shortened V by 3 bases and J by 7 bases, and 9 bases separated the two germline ends. The CDR3 sequence: CASSFRGFGYTF. Written as DNA, the CDR3 is TGTGCCAGCAGCTTCCGAGGTTTTGGCTACACCTTC.

Turning to this clonotype: A much larger clone lies a single base off, so this may be a read error. The gene calls are TRBV12-3 or TRBV12-4 and TRBJ1-2; 9 bases are a match to TRBD1. The CDR3 sequence is 12 residues long. The V and J ends lost 11 bases and 4 bases, in that order; junction bases with no gene match: 5. The CDR3 loop reads CAGTDRGYGYTF. CDR3 DNA sequence: TGTGCCGGCACGGACAGGGGCTATGGCTACACCTTC.

J is TRBJ1-4 and V is TRBV7-9, with D tentatively TRBD1 (5 bases). There are 17 residues in the CDR3. V was pared by 6 bases and J by 2 bases, with 19 bases between. Germline assignment: CDR1 SEHNR and CDR2 FQNEAQ (reference sequence). This CDR3 reads CASRSLFGAATNEKLFF. The CDR3 DNA reads TGTGCCAGCAGGTCCCTTTTTGGGGCGGCGACTAATGAAAAACTGTTTTTT.

This clonotype appeared a single time. The genes are TRBV20-1 and TRBJ1-5, with D perhaps matching TRBD1 (6 bases). There are 15 residues in the CDR3. From germline, CDR1 is DFQATT and CDR2 SNEGSKA (reference sequence). Deletions cut 2 bases from V and 3 bases from J, with 14 bases between. The CDR3 nucleotides read TGCAGTGCTAGAACGAGGCAGGGGAACAATCAGCCCCAGCATTTT. Translated: CSARTRQGNNQPQHF.

This clonotype was detected only once. At one boundary the junction diverges from the germline segment, which might be a read error. This rearrangement joins TRBV20-1 to TRBJ2-7, with TRBD1 identical over 7 bases. Germline values: CDR1 DFQATT, CDR2 SNEGSKA (reference sequence). This CDR3 comprises 11 residues. The CDR3 reads CSALGGYKQYF. The CDR3 DNA is TGCAGTGCCCTAGGGGGCTACAAGCAGTACTTC.

This rearrangement joins TRBV7-9 to TRBJ2-2, with D possibly TRBD2 on 7 matching bases. With 3 bases removed from V and 4 bases from J, the gap between germline ends came to 18 bases. Germline CDR1 is SEHNR and CDR2 is FQNEAQ (reference sequence). This CDR3 is 17 amino acids long. Here the CDR3 DNA reads TGTGCCAGCAGCTTGGCTTTGGGCGGGGGCGCCACCGGGGAGCTGTTTTTT. Amino acids: CASSLALGGGATGELFF.

The chain has TRBV5-4 and TRBJ1-1; D remains unclear. Germline V gene sequence: CDR1 SGHNT, CDR2 YYREEE (reference sequence). The CDR3 loop spans 15 amino acids. V was pared by 2 bases and J by 1 base, with 12 bases between. Here the CDR3 reads CASSLIGIGNTEAFF. The CDR3 DNA follows: TGTGCCAGCAGCTTAATAGGGATAGGGAACACTGAAGCTTTCTTT. Combining the CDR3 with reference TRBV5-4 and TRBJ1-1 gives the whole variable domain ETGVTQSPTHLIKTRGQQVTLRCSSQSGHNTVSWYQQALGQGPQFIFQYYREEENGRGNFPPRFSGLQFPNYSSELNVNALELDDSALYLCASSLIGIGNTEAFFGQGTRLTVV.

The chain combines TRBV7-2 with TRBJ1-2; 10 bases fit TRBD1. The CDR3 is 15 amino acids. Trimming took 5 bases from V and 5 from J; bases not matched to a gene: 8. In germline, CDR1 is SGHTA, CDR2 FQGNSA. CDR3 sequence reads: CASSRVDRGFYGYTF. Here the CDR3 DNA reads TGTGCCAGCAGCCGAGTGGACAGGGGGTTTTATGGCTACACCTTC.

This chain uses TRBV13 with TRBJ2-5, with TRBD2 matching 10 bases. V was pared by 4 bases and J by 2 bases, with 7 bases of the junction left unmatched. This CDR3 region has 16 residues. Germline values: CDR1 PRHDT, CDR2 FYEKMQ (reference sequence). The CDR3 nucleotides are TGTGCCAGCAGCTCAAATCGGACTAGCGGTCAAGAGACCCAGTACTTC. Protein: CASSSNRTSGQETQYF. Complete variable domain (other parts from reference TRBV13 and TRBJ2-5): AAGVIQSPRHLIKEKRETATLKCYPIPRHDTVYWYQQGPGQDPQFLISFYEKMQSDKGSIPDRFSAQQFSDYHSELNMSSLELGDSALYFCASSSNRTSGQETQYFGPGTRLLVL.

J is TRBJ1-1 and V is TRBV20-1; D ambiguous. CDR3 size: 14 residues. The germline V gene has CDR1 DFQATT and CDR2 SNEGSKA (reference sequence). V lost 8 bases and J 0 bases, leaving 16 bases between the germline ends. In nucleotides, the CDR3 is TGCAGTTCGACCAGCCAACTATTGAACACTGAAGCTTTCTTT. Translated: CSSTSQLLNTEAFF.